These 13 T cell receptor beta chains were sequenced from one sample in a study of T cells in Graves' hyperthyroidism and ophthalmopathy. Amplification targeted TCR beta CDR3 regions from RNA transcripts. First-round RT-PCR targeting the TCR CDR3 was performed with the HTBI primer set. TCRdb independently ran MiXCR on the multiplex PCR reads; one entry per CDR3 protein. The sample records under 350,000 distinct CDR3 sequences, approximately 15% being singletons. Material: blood. These receptors were collected from a woman aged 60-70 years with Graves' ophthalmopathy.

There are many counts of this clonotype. The chain carries TRBV5-8 and TRBJ2-7, with 12 bases fitting TRBD2. After removal of 4 bases from V and 0 bases from J, the junction contained 5 bases not matched to a gene. This CDR3 is 16 amino acids long. Germline V gene lookup returns CDR1 SGHTS and CDR2 YDEGEE. The CDR3 DNA sequence: TGTGCCAGCAGCACCGGACTAGCGGGAAGCTCCTACGAGCAGTACTTC. This codes for CASSTGLAGSSYEQYF.

The gene calls are TRBV12-3 or TRBV12-4 and TRBJ2-1; 13 bases fit TRBD2. V lost 3 bases and J lost 12; bases outside the gene matches: 8. The CDR3 length is 15 residues. The CDR3 sequence: CASSFFGLAGARQFF. DNA of the CDR3: TGTGCCAGCAGTTTCTTTGGACTAGCGGGAGCAAGGCAGTTCTTC.

This clonotype was detected many times. The CDR3 region is CASSLTTGNTIYF. CDR3 bases: TGCGCCAGCAGCTTAACCACTGGAAACACCATATATTTT. This chain uses TRBV5-1 with TRBJ1-3; D gene unclear. The V end lost 2 bases, the J end lost 2 bases, and 5 bases lay between the germline ends. Germline assignment: CDR1 SGHRS and CDR2 YFSETQ. The CDR3 totals 13 residues.

This clonotype was observed at least ten times. The DNA of the CDR3 is TGTGCCAGCAGTGTAAGACAGGGGGCGGGCACCGGGGAGCTGTTTTTT. It specifies CASSVRQGAGTGELFF. The chain employs TRBV6-1 and TRBJ2-2; TRBD1 matches at 10 bases. The CDR3 has 16 amino acids. Germline-derived CDR1 and CDR2 are MNHNS and SASEGT. Losses at the gene ends were 4 bases for V and 4 bases for J; bases not matched to a gene: 6.

This clonotype was recorded many times. The V call is TRBV5-1, the J call TRBJ1-1; TRBD1 aligns across 10 bases. V was clipped by 5 bases and J by 7 bases; unmatched bases: 8. Germline assignment: CDR1 SGHRS and CDR2 YFSETQ. The CDR3 loop spans 14 amino acids. CDR3 protein: CASRGDRGFGEAFF. The CDR3 DNA reads TGCGCCAGCAGAGGGGACAGGGGATTTGGTGAAGCTTTCTTT. The whole variable domain, filled in from reference TRBV5-1 and TRBJ1-1, reads KAGVTQTPRYLIKTRGQQVTLSCSPISGHRSVSWYQQTPGQGLQFLFEYFSETQRNKGNFPGRFSGRQFSNSRSEMNVSTLELGDSALYLCASRGDRGFGEAFFGQGTRLTVV.

Notes on this clonotype: This may be a read error, as it is one base from a much larger clone. The chain links TRBV11-2 to TRBJ2-7; D might be TRBD1 or TRBD2, each matching 5 bases. Germline V gene lookup returns CDR1 SGHAT and CDR2 FQNNGV. The CDR3 runs 16 residues. CDR3 amino acids: CASNLFGTDNTYEQYF. The CDR3 DNA follows: TGTGCCAGCAACTTATTCGGGACCGATAACACCTACGAGCAGTACTTC.

This clonotype was counted many times. The rearrangement uses TRBV9 and TRBJ2-7; TRBD1 matches at 10 bases. The germline gives CDR1 SGDLS, CDR2 YYNGEE. The CDR3 has 13 amino acids. V was clipped by 3 bases and J by 6 bases; unmatched bases: 3. CDR3 sequence reads: CASSAGQGGEQYF. CDR3 bases: TGTGCCAGCAGCGCCGGACAGGGGGGCGAGCAGTACTTC.

This clonotype came up many times. This chain links TRBV7-8 with TRBJ2-3; no clear D gene. The CDR3 length is 16 residues. Germline CDR1 reads SGHVS; CDR2 reads FQNEAQ. The V and J ends lost 1 base and 2 bases respectively, with 13 bases between them. The CDR3 coding sequence is TGTGCCAGCAGCTTAGTTCCGACCAGAACCACAGATACGCAGTATTTT. Residues: CASSLVPTRTTDTQYF.

This clonotype was picked up many times. This chain links TRBV27 with TRBJ2-7; 9 bases are shared with TRBD1. Germline V lookup: CDR1 MNHEY, CDR2 SMNVEV (reference sequence). The CDR3 is 16 residues long. V shed 1 base and J 5 bases; nucleotides not matched to a gene: 9. In DNA form, the CDR3 reads TGTGCCAGCAGTTTATACGTACTAGGGACAGGGAACGAGCAGTACTTC. This gives the protein CASSLYVLGTGNEQYF.

This sequence joins TRBV6-2 or TRBV6-3 and TRBJ1-5, with D tentatively TRBD1 (5 bases). The CDR3 is 14 residues long. V dropped 0 bases and J dropped 11 bases, with 14 bases sitting between them. CDR1 and CDR2 from the germline V gene are MNHEY and SVGEGT. The CDR3 sequence: CASSYSGGRRAQHF. The CDR3 DNA reads as TGTGCCAGCAGTTACTCCGGGGGACGACGCGCCCAGCATTTT.

The table lists this clonotype with many counts. This chain links TRBV20-1 with TRBJ1-2; D unresolved. CDR1 and CDR2 from the germline V gene are DFQATT and SNEGSKA (reference sequence). CDR3 length: 11 amino acids. V lost 3 bases and J lost 13, with 15 bases in between. Written as DNA, the CDR3 is TGCAGTGCTAGTCTTAGTTACCGCCCCACCTTC. It specifies CSASLSYRPTF.

This sequence joins TRBV20-1 and TRBJ2-7; 8 nucleotides match TRBD2. The CDR3 runs 15 residues. Germline V gene lookup returns CDR1 DFQATT and CDR2 SNEGSKA (reference sequence). V shed 0 bases and J 5 bases; nucleotides not matched to a gene: 9. CDR3 sequence: CSARDSGTFSDEQYF. In nucleotides, the CDR3 is TGCAGTGCTAGAGATAGCGGGACGTTCTCGGACGAGCAGTACTTC.

As regards this clonotype: Mismatch with germline at one junction end may stem from a read error. The gene calls are TRBV28 and TRBJ2-5, with 9 bases matching TRBD2. The CDR3 is made up of 12 amino acids. Looked up from germline, CDR1 is MDHEN and CDR2 is SYDVKM. The CDR3 nucleotides read TGTGCCAGCACCCTAGGGCGGGAGGGCCTGAACTTC. It codes for CASTLGREGLNF.